This T cell receptor beta chain is drawn from a study of T cell repertoires in cytomegalovirus infection (dated by TCRdb to between 2017 and 2020). Broadly, across the study: Donor HLA type was relevant to the analysis, because carriage of CMV infection together with the matching HLA type was indicated by public TCR beta signatures.

For sequencing, an Illumina HiSeq 1500 was employed. TCRdb itself trimmed the public reads at Q25 with fastp, ran MiXCR and retained productive beta chains. Rows are combined by CDR3 protein, so each entry shows the most common genes and DNA. In this sample the table shows under 200,000 distinct CDR3 sequences, nearly 9.5% of which occur a single time. About 4.2% of the sample is held by the ten biggest clonotypes. The germline V gene provides CDR1 SGHTA and CDR2 FQGNSA. The trim is 2 bases for V and 4 bases for J, with a gap of 14 bases between the germline ends. The CDR3 starts with the cysteine, ends with the phenylalanine, and has 15 residues. CDR3 DNA is the only sequence kept; it has 45 bases, read in frame from the first base. Summary of the overall study and its limitations: Carriers of CMV infection plus the relevant HLA type were discriminated by the cumulative frequency of public TCR beta family members in the study cohort and in an independent approximately 340-donor cohort. In the ex vivo response, HLA-C-restricted CMV-specific TCR beta clonotypes were dominant, and in two of eight donors the single most frequent clonotype came from this HLA-C-restricted group.

At least ten counts were recorded for this clonotype. This receptor's antigen is unknown. One base away there is no much larger clone; base qualities are not given. The clonotype was recovered from a human donor in good health (CMV status not recorded). Some clones in this sample may be carry-over from other donors' samples. The sample taken for sequencing was PBMCs. The chain joins TRBV7-2 to TRBJ1-1; no D segment can be confidently identified. The nucleotide sequence reads TGTGCCAGCAGCTTAAGCCTGGTGATGGGCACTGAAGCTTTCTTT. This is translated as CASSLSLVMGTEAFF. The full variable domain, with segments outside the CDR3 supplied by the reference TRBV7-2 and TRBJ1-1 proteins, appears as GAGVSQSPSNKVTEKGKDVELRCDPISGHTALYWYRQSLGQGLEFLIYFQGNSAPDKSGLPSDRFSAERTGGSVSTLTIQRTQQEDSAVYLCASSLSLVMGTEAFFGQGTRLTVV.